The next 7 T cell receptor beta chains were all read from a single sample in a study of T cell responses to AZD1222 COVID-19 vaccine. The table came from immunoSEQ multiplex PCR; TCRdb's copy has only in-frame clones and leaves some out. The data show about 130,000 clones, around 94% seen once. The sequenced sample was peripheral blood, obtained on day 0 of AZD1222 vaccination. These receptors came from an adult in good health.

The chain couples TRBV7-2 to TRBJ2-7; D is unresolved. V lost 2 bases to trimming and J lost 2 bases, with 10 bases between them. The CDR3 is 14 amino acids. The V gene's germline CDR1 is SGHTA and CDR2 FQGNSA. The CDR3 DNA reads TGTGCCAGCAGCTTAAAAAACAGCCCCTACGAGCAGTACTTC. Amino acids: CASSLKNSPYEQYF.

Of note for this clone: Other DNA sequences of this sample code for an identical CDR3. The V gene is TRBV18, the J gene TRBJ1-1, with D hard to call. Germline CDR1 reads KGHSH; CDR2 reads LQKENI. This CDR3 has 12 amino acids. Trimming removed 2 bases from V and 2 bases from J, with 3 bases in between. This CDR3 is CASSPGNTEAFF. The CDR3 coding sequence is TGTGCCAGCTCACCAGGAAACACTGAAGCTTTCTTT.

The chain is built from TRBV9 and TRBJ1-1, with TRBD1 matching 8 bases. This CDR3 region has 15 residues. The V segment lost 4 bases and the J segment 0 bases; nucleotides outside the gene matches: 5. CDR1 and CDR2 (germline): SGDLS, YYNGEE. CDR3 amino acids: CASSPRTGLNTEAFF. CDR3 sequence (DNA): TGTGCCAGCAGCCCCCGGACAGGGTTGAACACTGAAGCTTTCTTT.

The rearrangement uses TRBV5-5 and TRBJ2-1, with D maybe TRBD2 (6 bases). V lost 6 bases and J lost 3, with 13 bases in between. The germline V gene encodes CDR1 SGHKS and CDR2 YYEKEE (reference sequence). This CDR3 contains 14 residues. The CDR3 sequence is CASTEPGDYNEQFF. In nucleotides, the CDR3 is TGTGCCAGCACCGAACCGGGGGACTACAATGAGCAGTTCTTC.

This sequence joins TRBV18 and TRBJ1-1; TRBD1 might be the D (6 bases). The CDR3 totals 15 residues. The ends were cut back, 6 bases at V and 5 bases at J, with 19 bases in the middle. Germline V lookup: CDR1 KGHSH, CDR2 LQKENI. CDR3 region: CASSQQPTGRTEAFF. The DNA for the CDR3 is TGTGCCAGCTCCCAACAACCAACAGGGAGGACTGAAGCTTTCTTT.

The rearrangement joins TRBV30 to TRBJ1-2; D is uncertain. Germline lookup yields CDR1 GTSNPN and CDR2 SVGIG (reference sequence). The CDR3 totals 13 residues. V was pared by 7 bases and J by 7 bases, with 19 bases between. The CDR3 DNA follows: TGTGCCTCGCTTACGACGGATACCGGTGGCTACACCTTC. Amino acid sequence: CASLTTDTGGYTF.

The rearrangement uses TRBV18 and TRBJ1-1; D gene uncertain. The V and J ends lost 3 bases and 1 base respectively, with 6 bases between them. The CDR3 totals 13 residues. Germline assignment: CDR1 KGHSH and CDR2 LQKENI. CDR3 region: CASSPMRNTEAFF. CDR3 nucleotides: TGTGCCAGCTCACCCATGAGGAACACTGAAGCTTTCTTT.